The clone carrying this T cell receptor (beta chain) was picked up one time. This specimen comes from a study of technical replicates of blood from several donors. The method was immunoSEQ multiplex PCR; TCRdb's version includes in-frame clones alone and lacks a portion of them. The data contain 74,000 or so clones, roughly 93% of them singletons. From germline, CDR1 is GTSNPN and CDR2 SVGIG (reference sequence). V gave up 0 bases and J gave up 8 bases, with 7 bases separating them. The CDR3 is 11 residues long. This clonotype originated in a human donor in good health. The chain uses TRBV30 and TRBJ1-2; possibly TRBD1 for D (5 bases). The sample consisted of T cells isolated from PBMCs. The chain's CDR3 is CAWSVGAGYTF. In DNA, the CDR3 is TGTGCCTGGAGTGTAGGGGCGGGCTACACCTTC.